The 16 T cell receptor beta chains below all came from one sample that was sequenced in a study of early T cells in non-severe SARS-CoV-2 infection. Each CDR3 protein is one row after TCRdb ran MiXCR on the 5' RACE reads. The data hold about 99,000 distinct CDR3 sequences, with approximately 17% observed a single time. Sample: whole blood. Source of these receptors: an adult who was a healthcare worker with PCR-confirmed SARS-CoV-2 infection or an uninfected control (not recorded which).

The CDR3 nucleotides read TGTGCCAGCAGCCCAATCGCATCGGGGAGAACAACCGGGGAGCTGTTTTTT. This translates into CASSPIASGRTTGELFF. The rearrangement links TRBV3-1 to TRBJ2-2; D is perhaps TRBD2 (5 bases). CDR1 and CDR2 from the germline V gene are LGHDT and YNNKEL (reference sequence). This CDR3 has 17 amino acids. The V gene lost 4 bases and the J gene lost 5 bases, with 20 bases spanning the gap.

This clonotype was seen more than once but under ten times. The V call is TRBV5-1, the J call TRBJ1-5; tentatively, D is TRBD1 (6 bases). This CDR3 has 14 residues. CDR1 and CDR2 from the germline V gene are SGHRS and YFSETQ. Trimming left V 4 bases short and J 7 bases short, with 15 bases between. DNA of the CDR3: TGCGCCAGCAGCCTATCAGGGGAAGGACAGCCCCAGCATTTT. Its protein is CASSLSGEGQPQHF. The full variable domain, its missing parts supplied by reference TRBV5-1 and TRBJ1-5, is KAGVTQTPRYLIKTRGQQVTLSCSPISGHRSVSWYQQTPGQGLQFLFEYFSETQRNKGNFPGRFSGRQFSNSRSEMNVSTLELGDSALYLCASSLSGEGQPQHFGDGTRLSIL.

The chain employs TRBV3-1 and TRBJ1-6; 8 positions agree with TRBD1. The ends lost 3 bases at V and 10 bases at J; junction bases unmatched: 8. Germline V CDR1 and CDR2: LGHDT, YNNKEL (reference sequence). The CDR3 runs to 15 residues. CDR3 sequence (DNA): TGTGCCAGCAGCCAGAGGACAGGGTTAGGATCACCCCTCCACTTT. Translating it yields CASSQRTGLGSPLHF. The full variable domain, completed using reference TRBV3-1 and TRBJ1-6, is DTAVSQTPKYLVTQMGNDKSIKCEQNLGHDTMYWYKQDSKKFLKIMFSYNNKELIINETVPNRFSPKSPDKAHLNLHINSLELGDSAVYFCASSQRTGLGSPLHFGNGTRLTVT.

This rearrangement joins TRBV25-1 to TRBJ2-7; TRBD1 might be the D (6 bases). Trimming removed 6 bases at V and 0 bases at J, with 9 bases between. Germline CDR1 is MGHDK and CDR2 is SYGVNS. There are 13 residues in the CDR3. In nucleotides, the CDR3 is TGTGCCAGCAGAGACAGGTACTCCTACGAGCAGTACTTC. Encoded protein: CASRDRYSYEQYF.

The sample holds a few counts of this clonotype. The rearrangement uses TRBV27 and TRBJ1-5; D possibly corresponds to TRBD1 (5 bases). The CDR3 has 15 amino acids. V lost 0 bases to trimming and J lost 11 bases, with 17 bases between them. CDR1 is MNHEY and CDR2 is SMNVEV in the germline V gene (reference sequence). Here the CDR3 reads CASSLSRTSQAAQHF. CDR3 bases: TGTGCCAGCAGTTTATCGAGGACATCCCAAGCAGCCCAGCATTTT.

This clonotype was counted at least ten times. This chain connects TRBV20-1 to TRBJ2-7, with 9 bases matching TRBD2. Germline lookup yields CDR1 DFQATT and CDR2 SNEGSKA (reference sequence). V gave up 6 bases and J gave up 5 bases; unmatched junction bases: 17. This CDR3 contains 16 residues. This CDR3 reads CSATPWIAGVSDEQYF. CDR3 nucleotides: TGCAGTGCGACCCCCTGGATAGCGGGAGTAAGCGACGAGCAGTACTTC.

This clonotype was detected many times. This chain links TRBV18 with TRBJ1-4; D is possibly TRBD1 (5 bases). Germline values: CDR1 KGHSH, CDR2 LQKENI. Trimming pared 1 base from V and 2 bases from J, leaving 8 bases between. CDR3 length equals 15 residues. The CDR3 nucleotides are TGTGCCAGCTCACCACGAGGGGAGACTAATGAAAAACTGTTTTTT. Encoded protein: CASSPRGETNEKLFF.

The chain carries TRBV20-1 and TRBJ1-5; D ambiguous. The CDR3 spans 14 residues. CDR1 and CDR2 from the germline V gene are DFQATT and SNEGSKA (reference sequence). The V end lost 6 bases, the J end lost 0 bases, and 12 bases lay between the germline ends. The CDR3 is CSAQARLSNQPQHF. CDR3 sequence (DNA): TGCAGTGCCCAGGCAAGACTTAGCAATCAGCCCCAGCATTTT.

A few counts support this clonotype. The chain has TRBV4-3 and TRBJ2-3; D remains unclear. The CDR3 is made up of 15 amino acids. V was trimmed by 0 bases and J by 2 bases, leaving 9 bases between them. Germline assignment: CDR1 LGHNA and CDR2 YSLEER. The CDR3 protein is CASSQDRTDTDTQYF. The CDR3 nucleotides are TGCGCCAGCAGCCAAGATAGAACAGACACAGATACGCAGTATTTT.

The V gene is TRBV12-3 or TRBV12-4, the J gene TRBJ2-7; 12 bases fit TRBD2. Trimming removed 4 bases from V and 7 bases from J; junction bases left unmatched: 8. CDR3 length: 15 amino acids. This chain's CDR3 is CASSSLAGGQWEQYF. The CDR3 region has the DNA TGTGCCAGCAGTTCCCTAGCGGGAGGGCAATGGGAGCAGTACTTC.

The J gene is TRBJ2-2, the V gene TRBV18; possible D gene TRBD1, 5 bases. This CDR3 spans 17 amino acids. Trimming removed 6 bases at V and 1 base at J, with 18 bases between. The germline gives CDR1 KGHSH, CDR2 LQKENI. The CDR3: CASSHAPDRKNTGELFF. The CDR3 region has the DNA TGTGCCAGCTCCCACGCCCCTGACAGAAAGAACACCGGGGAGCTGTTTTTT.

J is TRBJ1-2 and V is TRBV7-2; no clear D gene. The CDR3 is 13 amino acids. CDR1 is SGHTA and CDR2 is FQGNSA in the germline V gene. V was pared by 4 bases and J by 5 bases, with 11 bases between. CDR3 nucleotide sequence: TGTGCCAGCAGCTCTACAGCGGAGTATGGCTACACCTTC. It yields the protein CASSSTAEYGYTF.

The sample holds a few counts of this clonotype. This CDR3 is CASSGRGLAPKINPTGREQYF. The CDR3 bases are TGTGCCAGCAGCGGGCGTGGACTAGCGCCTAAAATAAATCCTACGGGCCGCGAGCAGTACTTC. The J gene is TRBJ2-7, the V gene TRBV28; 9 positions agree with TRBD2. The CDR3 extends over 21 amino acids. J was trimmed by 6 bases and V by 6 bases; bases with no gene match: 30. CDR1 is MDHEN and CDR2 is SYDVKM in the germline V gene.

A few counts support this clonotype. Here the CDR3 DNA reads TGCAGTGCTAGAGATAACAGGGGAAGCACTGAAGCTTTCTTT. Protein sequence: CSARDNRGSTEAFF. This rearrangement joins TRBV20-1 to TRBJ1-1; 7 bases agree with TRBD1. Germline V gene lookup returns CDR1 DFQATT and CDR2 SNEGSKA (reference sequence). There are 14 residues in the CDR3. Trimming removed 0 bases from V and 4 bases from J; junction bases left unmatched: 5.

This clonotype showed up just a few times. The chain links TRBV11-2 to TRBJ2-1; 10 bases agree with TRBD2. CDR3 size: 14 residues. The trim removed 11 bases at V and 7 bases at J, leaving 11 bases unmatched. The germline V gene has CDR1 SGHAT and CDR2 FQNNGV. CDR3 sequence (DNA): TGTGCCGTTCGAGCGAGCGGGGGGGCTAATGAGCAGTTCTTC. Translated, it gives CAVRASGGANEQFF.

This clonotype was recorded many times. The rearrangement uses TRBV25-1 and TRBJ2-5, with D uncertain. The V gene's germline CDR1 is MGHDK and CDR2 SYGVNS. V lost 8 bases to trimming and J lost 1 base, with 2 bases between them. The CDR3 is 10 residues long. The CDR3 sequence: CASAQETQYF. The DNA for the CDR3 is TGTGCCAGCGCCCAAGAGACCCAGTACTTC.